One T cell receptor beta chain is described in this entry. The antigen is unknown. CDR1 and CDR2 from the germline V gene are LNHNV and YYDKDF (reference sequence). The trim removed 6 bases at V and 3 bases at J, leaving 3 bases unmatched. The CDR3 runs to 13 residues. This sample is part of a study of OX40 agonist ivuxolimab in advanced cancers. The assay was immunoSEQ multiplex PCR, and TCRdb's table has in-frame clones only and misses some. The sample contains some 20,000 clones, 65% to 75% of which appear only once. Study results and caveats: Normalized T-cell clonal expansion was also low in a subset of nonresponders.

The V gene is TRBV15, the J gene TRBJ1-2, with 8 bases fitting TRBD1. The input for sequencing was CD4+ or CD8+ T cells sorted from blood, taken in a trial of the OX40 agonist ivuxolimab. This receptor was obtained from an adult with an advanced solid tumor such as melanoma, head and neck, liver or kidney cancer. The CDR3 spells CATRNRGDYGYTF. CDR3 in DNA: TGTGCCACCAGAAACAGGGGGGACTATGGCTACACCTTC.